Below are 4 T cell receptor beta chains sequenced from a single sample in a study of CD8+CD57+ T cells in acquired aplastic anemia. TCR beta VDJ and CDR3 were profiled, and genomic DNA was the template. Via MiXCR, TCRdb re-called the reads, giving one row per CDR3 protein. The sample shows a few hundred thousand distinct CDR3 sequences, approximately 60% of them seen only once. Sequencing was done on a sample of sorted CD4+, CD8+, or CD8+CD57+ T cells (not recorded which) from PBMCs. These receptors were taken from a human donor in good health.

The J gene is TRBJ1-1, the V gene TRBV5-4; weak D call: TRBD1 (5 bases). Germline V gives CDR1 SGHNT, CDR2 YYREEE (reference sequence). The CDR3 is 16 residues long. The V gene lost 1 base and the J gene lost 6 bases, with 19 bases spanning the gap. The CDR3 loop reads CASSLSKAGWFSEAFF. DNA for the CDR3: TGTGCCAGCAGCTTGTCTAAAGCAGGGTGGTTTTCTGAAGCTTTCTTT.

In this sample, this clonotype turned up many times. The genes are TRBV6-6 and TRBJ2-4; possible D gene TRBD1, 6 bases. Germline V gene lookup returns CDR1 MNHNY and CDR2 SVGAGI (reference sequence). The CDR3 extends over 15 amino acids. The germline V and J ends were trimmed by 8 bases and 9 bases, with 23 bases remaining between them. CDR3 nucleotides: TGTGCCAGCGGGTCGCTGGGGGCGGATTTAGGCATTCAGTACTTC. This codes for CASGSLGADLGIQYF.

CDR3 amino acids: CASSQTGAGELFF. The CDR3 nucleotides are TGTGCCAGTAGCCAGACAGGGGCCGGGGAGCTGTTTTTT. The genes are TRBV19 and TRBJ2-2; 8 nucleotides align to TRBD1. CDR3 length equals 13 residues. With 6 bases clipped from V and 6 bases from J, the junction kept 3 bases outside the gene matches. Germline CDR1 and CDR2: LNHDA and SQIVND (reference sequence).

This chain uses TRBV29-1 with TRBJ1-1; no firm D call. V lost 6 bases and J lost 6, with 8 bases in between. Germline CDR1 is SQVTM and CDR2 is ANQGSEA. This CDR3 is built from 10 residues. The CDR3 spells CSVADPEAFF. CDR3 DNA: TGCAGCGTCGCCGACCCTGAAGCTTTCTTT.